These 4 T cell receptor beta chains were all obtained from the same sample, sequenced in a study of T cells in Graves' hyperthyroidism and ophthalmopathy. Regions amplified from RNA transcripts were the TCR beta CDR3 regions. First-round RT-PCR targeting the TCR CDR3 was performed with the HTBI primer set. TCRdb passed the multiplex PCR reads through MiXCR, listing each CDR3 protein once. The sample carries fewer than 300,000 distinct CDR3 sequences, under 30% recorded once. The source material was blood. These receptors all come from a man in his forties with Graves' hyperthyroidism that later progressed to Graves' ophthalmopathy.

Details on this clonotype: One junction end does not reproduce the germline sequence, and a read error may be involved. The chain employs TRBV5-1 and TRBJ1-1; 11 nucleotides align to TRBD1. The germline CDR1 and CDR2 sequences are SGHRS and YFSETQ. The CDR3 is 12 residues long. The CDR3: CASSFSDRGQNF. CDR3 nucleotides: TGCGCCAGCAGCTTCTCGGACAGGGGGCAAAACTTT.

Turning to this clonotype: A much larger clonotype is one base distant, so this may be a read error. The missing conserved phenylalanine or tryptophan at the end of this CDR3 makes a read error likely. V usage is TRBV7-9 and J usage is TRBJ1-1; D is ambiguous. Germline loops: CDR1 SEHNR, CDR2 FQNEAQ (reference sequence). This CDR3 contains 13 residues. Trimming took 5 bases from V and 11 from J, leaving 18 bases between them. DNA of the CDR3: TGTGCCAGCAGCACCCAAACGGATCTACCGGCTTTCTCT. Translating gives CASSTQTDLPAFS.

The V gene is TRBV6-2 or TRBV6-3, the J gene TRBJ2-5; D call uncertain. The CDR3 is made up of 13 amino acids. Deletions cut 2 bases from V and 1 base from J, with 5 bases between. Germline CDR1 MNHEY, CDR2 SVGEGT. Here the CDR3 reads CASSYRTQETQYF. Written as DNA, the CDR3 is TGTGCCAGCAGTTACAGGACCCAAGAGACCCAGTACTTC.

This clonotype was observed a handful of times. The V gene is TRBV20-1, the J gene TRBJ1-2; no clear D. The CDR3 has 14 residues. Germline values: CDR1 DFQATT, CDR2 SNEGSKA (reference sequence). V was cut by 0 bases and J by 0 bases, with 8 bases left in between. DNA for the CDR3: TGCAGTGCTAGAGATTTCGGATCTAACTATGGCTACACCTTC. Its translation: CSARDFGSNYGYTF.